Below, 30 T cell receptor beta chains from the same sample are listed, as sequenced in a study of blood T cell repertoires in COVID-19. The table came from immunoSEQ multiplex PCR; TCRdb's copy has only in-frame clones and leaves some out. The sample carries 200,000 to 300,000 clones, just under 85% recorded once. Sequencing was done on a sample of peripheral blood. These receptors were taken from a man at least 80 years old with acute or convalescent COVID-19.

Turning to this clone: This may stem from a read error, because a much larger clone lies one nucleotide away. Additional DNA sequences in this sample encode the identical CDR3. The chain is built from TRBV6-5 and TRBJ2-7, with TRBD1 identical over 7 bases. Germline CDR1 reads MNHEY; CDR2 reads SVGAGI. The CDR3 covers 14 residues. The DNA of the CDR3 is TGTGCCAGTTGTTACAGGGGTGGTCAGAACGAGCAATACTTC. It yields the protein CASCYRGGQNEQYF.

This clone came up a few times. This chain joins TRBV4-1 and TRBJ2-7, with 7 bases identical to TRBD2. The trim removed 0 bases at V and 2 bases at J, leaving 4 bases unmatched. This CDR3 has 15 amino acids. Germline lookup yields CDR1 MGHRA and CDR2 YSYEKL. The CDR3 sequence: CASSQESGETYEQYF. For the CDR3, the DNA is TGCGCCAGCAGCCAAGAGAGCGGGGAGACCTACGAGCAGTACTTC.

This clone has a handful of counts. This sequence joins TRBV24-1 and TRBJ2-5; no clear D. Germline V lookup: CDR1 KGHDR, CDR2 SFDVKD. There are 14 residues in the CDR3. V shed 4 bases and J shed 0 bases, with 8 bases lying between them. CDR3 sequence (DNA): TGTGCCACCAGTGACTACAGACACCAAGAGACCCAGTACTTC. Translating it yields CATSDYRHQETQYF.

This clone was found a few times. The chain is built from TRBV6-5 and TRBJ1-3, with D maybe TRBD1 (6 bases). Per germline, CDR1 MNHEY and CDR2 SVGAGI. Trimming removed 6 bases from V and 0 bases from J, with 9 bases in between. The length of the CDR3 is 14 residues. The CDR3 coding sequence is TGTGCCAGCAGCAGGGGAAGCTCTGGAAACACCATATATTTT. This sequence encodes CASSRGSSGNTIYF.

This chain joins TRBV25-1 and TRBJ1-5, with TRBD1 as a possible D gene (6 bases). V was cut by 2 bases and J by 3 bases, with 8 bases left in between. The CDR3 sequence is 14 residues long. Germline CDR1 and CDR2: MGHDK and SYGVNS. In DNA form, the CDR3 reads TGTGCCAGCAGTGAAACAGGGTTCAATCAGCCCCAGCATTTT. Translation gives CASSETGFNQPQHF.

The chain couples TRBV4-1 to TRBJ2-4, with TRBD2 as a possible D gene (5 bases). V shed 1 base and J shed 0 bases, with 7 bases lying between them. Germline CDR1 reads MGHRA; CDR2 reads YSYEKL. The CDR3 loop spans 15 amino acids. This CDR3 is CASSQAGLAKNIQYF. DNA for the CDR3: TGCGCCAGCAGCCAAGCGGGGTTAGCCAAAAACATTCAGTACTTC.

V usage is TRBV12-3 or TRBV12-4 and J usage is TRBJ1-5, with D hard to call. The CDR3 spans 13 residues. The ends were cut back, 6 bases at V and 0 bases at J, with 6 bases in the middle. CDR3 DNA sequence: TGTGCCAGCAGGGACTATAGCAATCAGCCCCAGCATTTT. It encodes CASRDYSNQPQHF.

The CDR3 here is CASSLDPRGLYGYTF. The CDR3 DNA reads TGTGCCAGCAGCCTTGACCCACGTGGACTCTATGGCTACACCTTC. The chain couples TRBV3-1 (or the pseudogene TRBV3-2) to TRBJ1-2; D gene uncertain. V lost 4 bases, J lost 4 bases, and 16 bases lay in between. This CDR3 spans 15 amino acids. The germline gives CDR1 LGHDT, CDR2 YNNKEL (reference sequence).

This chain uses TRBV5-1 with TRBJ2-5, with TRBD2 identical over 15 bases. The germline CDR1 and CDR2 sequences are SGHRS and YFSETQ. J gave up 4 bases and V 0 bases, and 13 bases lay outside the gene matches. This CDR3 comprises 20 residues. In DNA, the CDR3 is TGCGCCAGCAGCTTGGCCCCCCCGGGGACTAGCGGGAGGCTCCTAGAGACCCAGTACTTC. It specifies CASSLAPPGTSGRLLETQYF.

V is TRBV24-1 and J is TRBJ2-3; TRBD1 agrees at 7 bases. V was clipped by 3 bases and J by 3 bases; unmatched bases: 14. The CDR3 covers 18 residues. The germline CDR1 and CDR2 sequences are KGHDR and SFDVKD. The chain's CDR3 is CATSDPPTDREWTDTQYF. The CDR3 DNA follows: TGTGCCACCAGTGATCCCCCCACCGACAGGGAGTGGACAGATACGCAGTATTTT.

This rearrangement joins TRBV24-1 to TRBJ2-7; 8 bases line up with TRBD1. Trimming removed 7 bases from V and 4 bases from J; junction bases left unmatched: 14. The CDR3 sequence is 16 residues long. Germline CDR1 KGHDR, CDR2 SFDVKD. CDR3 DNA: TGTGCCACCAGCGACCGAGGTGGACAGGGAAGGTACGAGCAGTACTTC. Translation: CATSDRGGQGRYEQYF.

J is TRBJ1-5 and V is TRBV7-9; TRBD1 matches 9 bases. The J segment lost 2 bases and the V segment lost 4 bases, leaving 9 bases of the junction unmatched. CDR1 and CDR2 (germline): SEHNR, FQNEAQ (reference sequence). The CDR3 consists of 17 residues. This chain's CDR3 is CASSSRTGVEGNQPQHF. CDR3 nucleotides: TGTGCCAGCAGCTCGCGGACAGGGGTGGAGGGCAATCAGCCCCAGCATTTT.

This clone was picked up one time. Written as DNA, the CDR3 is TGTGCCAGCAGCGTTTCCGGGACAGGGGTCCGGGGGCAGTTCTTC. Its translation: CASSVSGTGVRGQFF. The J gene is TRBJ2-1, the V gene TRBV9; 10 bases fit TRBD1. Germline values: CDR1 SGDLS, CDR2 YYNGEE. Unmatched junction bases numbered 11, after V lost 2 bases and J lost 12 bases. The CDR3 is made up of 15 amino acids. Variable domain in full (rest from reference TRBV9 and TRBJ2-1): DSGVTQTPKHLITATGQRVTLRCSPRSGDLSVYWYQQSLDQGLQFLIQYYNGEERAKGNILERFSAQQFPDLHSELNLSSLELGDSALYFCASSVSGTGVRGQFFGPGTRLTVL.

The chain has TRBV7-2 and TRBJ2-7, with a possible D match to TRBD2 (6 bases). The V end lost 1 base, the J end lost 7 bases, and 17 bases lay between the germline ends. From germline, CDR1 is SGHTA and CDR2 FQGNSA. CDR3 size: 15 residues. CDR3 loop: CASSLGEIRGLEQYF. The DNA for the CDR3 is TGTGCCAGCAGCTTAGGAGAGATTAGGGGACTTGAGCAGTACTTC.

The chain combines TRBV6-6 with TRBJ2-2; 10 nucleotides line up with TRBD1. Germline CDR1 reads MNHNY; CDR2 reads SVGAGI (reference sequence). The V gene end was trimmed by 6 bases and the J gene end by 4 bases; junction bases not matched to a gene: 2. The length of the CDR3 is 14 residues. The CDR3 DNA is TGTGCCAGCAGGGGGGACAGGGGCACCGGGGAGCTGTTTTTT. It is translated as CASRGDRGTGELFF.

The CDR3 DNA sequence: TGTGCCAGCAGCAAAAAGATTAAGGTTTGGGACAGGGGGGATGAGAACACTGAAGCTTTCTTT. It translates to CASSKKIKVWDRGDENTEAFF. This chain joins TRBV21-1 and TRBJ1-1; TRBD1 is taken as the D call from the table, unchecked against the DNA. TRBV21-1 is termed a pseudogene. The CDR3 is made up of 21 amino acids.

V gene TRBV27 combines with J gene TRBJ2-5; 9 nucleotides align to TRBD1. This CDR3 has 14 residues. Trimming at V came to 5 bases and at J to 5 bases, leaving 6 bases not matched to a gene. CDR1 and CDR2 from the germline V gene are MNHEY and SMNVEV (reference sequence). CDR3: CASSPQGAMETQYF. CDR3 DNA sequence: TGTGCCAGCAGTCCACAGGGGGCGATGGAGACCCAGTACTTC.

The V and J genes are TRBV12-5 and TRBJ1-6; 7 nucleotides agree with TRBD1. V lost 0 bases to trimming and J lost 7 bases; unmatched junction nucleotides: 3. Germline V gene sequence: CDR1 LGHNT, CDR2 FRNRAP. This CDR3 spans 15 amino acids. In DNA, the CDR3 is TGTGCTAGTGGTTTGGTACAGGGGCAAAATTCACCCCTCCACTTT. Protein sequence: CASGLVQGQNSPLHF. Combining the CDR3 with reference TRBV12-5 and TRBJ1-6 gives the whole variable domain DARVTQTPRHKVTEMGQEVTMRCQPILGHNTVFWYRQTMMQGLELLAYFRNRAPLDDSGMPKDRFSAEMPDATLATLKIQPSEPRDSAVYFCASGLVQGQNSPLHFGNGTRLTVT.

CDR3 protein: CASSSSGTSGGAGELFF. The CDR3 DNA reads as TGTGCCAGCAGCTCCTCCGGGACTAGCGGGGGGGCCGGGGAGCTGTTTTTT. The rearrangement links TRBV7-8 to TRBJ2-2, with 16 bases lining up with TRBD2. The CDR3 is 17 residues long. Germline CDR1 and CDR2: SGHVS and FQNEAQ. J was trimmed by 6 bases and V by 4 bases; bases with no gene match: 5.

This chain uses TRBV6-5 with TRBJ2-7, with 9 bases fitting TRBD1. CDR3 length: 14 amino acids. V gave up 5 bases and J gave up 5 bases; unmatched junction bases: 7. Germline CDR1 MNHEY, CDR2 SVGAGI. CDR3 sequence reads: CASSLRTGAHEQYF. DNA of the CDR3: TGTGCCAGCAGTCTTCGGACAGGGGCCCACGAGCAGTACTTC.

The chain joins TRBV5-6 to TRBJ1-4, with 7 bases matching TRBD1. The V segment lost 3 bases and the J segment 4 bases; nucleotides outside the gene matches: 9. CDR1 is SGHDT and CDR2 is YYEEEE in the germline V gene. The CDR3 is 16 residues long. DNA for the CDR3: TGTGCCAGCAGCTACCGCCGGACAGGTAATAATGAAAAACTGTTTTTT. Translated: CASSYRRTGNNEKLFF. The complete variable domain, with remaining parts taken from reference TRBV5-6 and TRBJ1-4, reads DAGVTQSPTHLIKTRGQQVTLRCSPKSGHDTVSWYQQALGQGPQFIFQYYEEEERQRGNFPDRFSGHQFPNYSSELNVNALLLGDSALYLCASSYRRTGNNEKLFFGSGTQLSVL.

The chain combines TRBV21-1 with TRBJ2-2; the table's TRBD1 call for D was not verified on the DNA. TRBV21-1 is a known pseudogene. The CDR3 runs to 17 residues. The CDR3 loop reads CASSPRTVIANTGELFF. Written as DNA, the CDR3 is TGTGCCAGCAGCCCTCGGACAGTGATTGCGAACACCGGGGAGCTGTTTTTT.

The chain recombines TRBV18 with TRBJ2-7; 9 bases map to TRBD2. The germline V gene encodes CDR1 KGHSH and CDR2 LQKENI. The length of the CDR3 is 16 residues. Germline trimming cut 2 bases from V and 3 bases from J; bases unmatched to any gene: 8. This chain's CDR3 is CASSPYPASGNYEQYF. CDR3 nucleotides: TGTGCCAGCTCACCATATCCGGCTAGCGGGAACTACGAGCAGTACTTC.

A note on this clone: The sample has other DNA sequences that encode this CDR3 too. This chain joins TRBV6-5 and TRBJ1-1; D is possibly TRBD1 (5 bases). This CDR3 contains 14 residues. Germline CDR1 is MNHEY and CDR2 is SVGAGI. V gave up 0 bases and J gave up 2 bases, with 7 bases separating them. The CDR3 sequence is CASSYSGGNTEAFF. In nucleotides, the CDR3 is TGTGCCAGCAGTTACTCCGGGGGTAACACTGAAGCTTTCTTT.

The rearrangement uses TRBV3-1 (or the pseudogene TRBV3-2) and TRBJ2-1, with D perhaps TRBD1 (6 bases). The CDR3 extends over 15 amino acids. The germline V gene encodes CDR1 LGHDT and CDR2 YNNKEL (reference sequence). V lost 3 bases to trimming and J lost 6 bases, with 15 bases between them. Here the CDR3 reads CASSQGAGVFNEQFF. CDR3 DNA sequence: TGTGCCAGCAGCCAGGGGGCCGGGGTCTTCAATGAGCAGTTCTTC.

This clone is a singleton in its sample. V is TRBV18 and J is TRBJ1-4; a possible D gene is TRBD1 (5 bases). The CDR3 sequence is 17 residues long. V was clipped by 1 base and J by 0 bases, with 12 bases between them. Looked up from germline, CDR1 is KGHSH and CDR2 is LQKENI. Here the CDR3 DNA reads TGTGCCAGCTCACCACTTAGAGCAGGGCCAACTAATGAAAAACTGTTTTTT. Amino acids: CASSPLRAGPTNEKLFF.

The chain uses TRBV4-2 and TRBJ1-5; D gene unclear. V lost 0 bases and J lost 0, with 9 bases in between. The CDR3 is made up of 16 amino acids. Germline CDR1 LGHNA, CDR2 YNFKEQ. The CDR3 here is CASSQDVGYSNQPQHF. The CDR3 nucleotides are TGTGCCAGCAGCCAAGATGTGGGCTATAGCAATCAGCCCCAGCATTTT.

V is TRBV27 and J is TRBJ1-1; 11 bases are a match to TRBD1. J gave up 6 bases and V 6 bases, and 6 bases lay outside the gene matches. The CDR3 is 14 residues long. The germline V gene encodes CDR1 MNHEY and CDR2 SMNVEV (reference sequence). The CDR3 loop reads CASRAPGQGAEAFF. The DNA of the CDR3 is TGTGCCAGCAGGGCACCGGGACAGGGGGCTGAAGCTTTCTTT.

CDR3 sequence (DNA): TGTGCCAGCAGTGATCAACGGGGGAGTTGGTATGGCTACACCTTC. The encoded protein is CASSDQRGSWYGYTF. The chain has TRBV6-1 and TRBJ1-2, with D maybe TRBD1 (5 bases). The CDR3 has 15 residues. Per the germline V gene, CDR1 is MNHNS and CDR2 is SASEGT. Between the trimmed V and J ends, which lost 3 bases and 5 bases, there was a span of 16 bases.

The V and J genes are TRBV3-1 (or the pseudogene TRBV3-2) and TRBJ2-7, with 7 positions matching TRBD1. CDR1 LGHDT and CDR2 YNNKEL come from the germline V gene (reference sequence). The CDR3 is 21 residues long. V gave up 0 bases and J gave up 3 bases; unmatched junction bases: 23. CDR3 residues: CASSQEVIGPGTVPGGYEQYF. CDR3 DNA sequence: TGTGCCAGCAGCCAAGAGGTAATAGGCCCCGGGACAGTCCCCGGAGGCTACGAGCAGTACTTC.